One and the same sample provided the 2 T cell receptor beta chains below, sequenced in a study of CD8 T cells in ankylosing spondylitis (dated by TCRdb to the late 2010s). Study-wide conclusions, independent of this receptor: Blood from ankylosing spondylitis patients appeared to be characterized by a TCR beta motif composed of roughly 8 highly homologous amino acid variants.

Libraries were constructed by 5' RACE. TCRdb shows the sequencer as Illumina HiSeq 2500. TCRdb reworked the public reads: Q25 trimming with fastp, MiXCR clone assembly, productive beta chains retained. CDR3 protein sequences are deduplicated, and each keeps its most common genes and DNA. The table for this sample lists roughly 700,000 distinct CDR3 sequences; over 15% of them were counted only once. The ten most abundant clones make up 15% to 20% of the sample. For these TCRs, the target antigens are not known. Sequenced sample: blood, either unsorted or a sorted T cell fraction (not recorded which). These receptors were taken from a male donor with ankylosing spondylitis.

This clonotype was detected a few times. The chain is built from TRBV9 and TRBJ1-2; 7 bases map to TRBD1. With 9 bases clipped from V and 6 bases from J, the junction kept 5 bases outside the gene matches. Germline V CDR1 and CDR2: SGDLS, YYNGEE. The CDR3 spans 11 residues. The CDR3 loop is CATNRGHGYTF. CDR3 in DNA: TGTGCCACCAACAGGGGCCATGGCTACACCTTC.

This clonotype was detected ten times or more. V is TRBV7-2 and J is TRBJ2-6, with unresolved D. The CDR3 spans 14 residues. Trimming took 4 bases from V and 1 from J, leaving 5 bases between them. Germline assignment: CDR1 SGHTA and CDR2 FQGNSA. The CDR3 reads CASSSASGANVLTF. The CDR3 DNA follows: TGTGCCAGCAGCTCCGCATCTGGGGCCAACGTCCTGACTTTC. Drawing the rest from reference TRBV7-2 and TRBJ2-6, the complete variable domain is GAGVSQSPSNKVTEKGKDVELRCDPISGHTALYWYRQSLGQGLEFLIYFQGNSAPDKSGLPSDRFSAERTGGSVSTLTIQRTQQEDSAVYLCASSSASGANVLTFGAGSRLTVL.